The source of this T cell receptor (beta chain) is a study of blood T cells in healthy people across ages (dated by TCRdb to the mid-2010s). In terms of the full investigation: In model experiments, roughly one uniquely barcoded TCR beta cDNA molecule per two T cells was captured by template switching. Using deep sequencing normalized with unique cDNA molecular identifiers, the study measured how TCR beta repertoire diversity changes with age. To avoid experimental bias, donors of different ages were distributed randomly across sequencing lanes. Using the same blood draw, the study looked at two additional independent replicas of 1 million unique cDNA reads for two donors, one aged 18 to 29 and the other aged 80 or older. Four age groups were formed from the donors: young (average approximately 15 years), middle-aged (just under 40), aged (about 62) and long-lived (82). The paper's findings and limits, for the study overall: Donor CMV infection status was unknown, potentially confounding age-related changes in expanded clonotypes. Bulk unsorted PBMC profiling prevented conclusive comparison of naive and antigen-experienced compartments. There was a strong correlation between observed TCR beta diversity and the percentage of naive T cells measured by flow cytometry. Compared with the aged group, more naive CD4+ T cells, fewer expanded clones and increased TCR diversity were shown by the long-lived group, suggesting age selection. Total diversity estimates from one million sequenced T cells were considered lower bounds and underestimates. Observed TCR beta diversity per million T cells fell roughly linearly with age, and a significant reduction was already apparent by age about 43.

The donors were roughly 40 Caucasian individuals from Russia, aged roughly 6 to 100 years, who were systemically healthy. Each donor gave ten milliliters of peripheral blood, drawn into EDTA-treated Vacutainer tubes. PBMCs were isolated by Ficoll-Paque density-gradient centrifugation, with at least 7 million obtained per sample. Trizol reagent was used to extract total RNA from PBMCs, with at least 5.5 micrograms per sample. For every donor, flow cytometry on a PBMC aliquot measured the percentage of naive CD45RAhigh/CD27high T cells. This clonotype was observed many times. Its antigen is not yet known. There are no base qualities to consult, and no much larger clone falls within one base. The protocol used for the library was 5' RACE. Sequenced on an Illumina HiSeq 2500. A second roughly 6 to 12 cycle PCR used a sample-barcoded 5' primer and a J-beta primer mix. Each TCR beta cDNA molecule received a unique molecular identifier from a template-switch 5' adaptor carrying 12 random nucleotides. Each sample yielded at least 3 million CDR3-containing paired-end reads. First-strand cDNA was synthesized from all RNA with the Mint cDNA synthesis kit, primed by a TRBC-specific oligonucleotide. All cDNA was treated with uracil-DNA glycosylase and then went through a first 18-cycle PCR with the universal primers M1SS and BC2_uni_R. From the authors' description of their analysis: For normalization, 1 million high-quality reads were randomly selected from each sample, with every read carrying a distinct molecular identifier. Instead of being binned into consensus sequences, reads that shared molecular identifiers were thrown out. CDR3 identification, clonotype clustering and error correction used MiTCR with a Q25 quality threshold and the strictest error-elimination algorithm. A nonparametric unseen species model using Euler transformation provided a lower-bound estimate of total TCR beta diversity. Using fastp at Q25 and MiXCR, TCRdb reprocessed the public reads and kept productive beta chains. All rows with the same CDR3 protein become a single entry with the most common DNA and genes. The V and J calls and clone size are TCRdb's, not the authors'. The sample data list hundreds of thousands of distinct CDR3 sequences, and approximately 30% of these were observed just once. The ten largest clones represent 15% to 19% of the sample.

The CDR3 contains 17 residues, cysteine and phenylalanine counted. The sequence is cut down to CDR3 DNA, 51 bases in frame from base 1. The rearranged segments are TRBV21-1 and TRBJ2-5; the table's D call, TRBD2, was not checked against the DNA. TRBV21-1 is a listed pseudogene. The receptor was derived from a woman of 80 years or more in good health. Sequencing input: blood. Read as DNA, the sequence is TGTGCCAGCAGCAAATACGGGAGGGGGGGCCTCCGGGAGACCCAGTACTTC. It translates to CASSKYGRGGLRETQYF.